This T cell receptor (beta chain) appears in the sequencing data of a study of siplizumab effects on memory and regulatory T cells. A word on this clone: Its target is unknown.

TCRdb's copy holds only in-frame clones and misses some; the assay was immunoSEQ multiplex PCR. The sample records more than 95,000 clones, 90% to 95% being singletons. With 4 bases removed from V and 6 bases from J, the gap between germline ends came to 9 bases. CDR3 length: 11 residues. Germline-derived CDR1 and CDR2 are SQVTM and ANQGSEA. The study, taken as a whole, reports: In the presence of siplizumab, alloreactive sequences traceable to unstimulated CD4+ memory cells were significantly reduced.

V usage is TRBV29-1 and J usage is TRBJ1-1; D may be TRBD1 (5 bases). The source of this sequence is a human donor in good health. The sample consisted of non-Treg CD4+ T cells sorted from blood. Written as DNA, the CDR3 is TGCAGCGTTGTCAGGGAGCCTGAAGCTTTCTTT. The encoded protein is CSVVREPEAFF.